The rows below give T cell receptor beta chains drawn from one sample of a study of glioma-infiltrating T cells. TCRdb processed the multiplex PCR reads anew with MiXCR; each CDR3 protein has one entry. The sample consists of about 130,000 distinct CDR3 sequences, about 25% of them appearing once. The sequencing sample was made of glioma tissue, nonneoplastic brain tissue, or PBMCs (not recorded which). These receptors were taken from a human donor with low-grade glioma or glioblastoma, undergoing nonglioma brain surgery, or in good health (not recorded which). CDR3s include the opening cysteine and the closing phenylalanine or tryptophan. The order of the fields is J gene, D gene, V gene, clone size, CDR3 DNA, CDR3 protein. D genes are given only for firm matches. Clone size is shown for a subset of rows, as once, few, many or a class of expanded clone.

TRBJ1-1	NA	TRBV5-1	NA	TGCGCCAGCACTTTTTCGACGGGAAACACTGAAGCTTTCTTT	CASTFSTGNTEAFF
TRBJ1-2	NA	TRBV20-1	many	TGCAGTGCTAGTAACGGACGCGAGAGGTACTACACCTTC	CSASNGRERYYTF
TRBJ1-2	TRBD1	TRBV6-1	once	TGTGCCAGCAGCCGCGCGGAACTTGGACAGGGGCCTTATGGCTATGGCTACACCTTC	CASSRAELGQGPYGYGYTF
TRBJ1-6	TRBD1	TRBV20-1	few	TGCAGTGCTAGAAACGACAGGGTACAATCACCCCTCCACTTT	CSARNDRVQSPLHF
TRBJ1-1	NA	TRBV18	NA	TGTGCCAGCTCACCTAGCCATTTGAACACTGAAGCTTTCTTT	CASSPSHLNTEAFF
TRBJ1-6	NA	TRBV6-6	many	TGTGCCAGCAGTTACCAACCGGGACCAAATTCACCCCTCCACTTT	CASSYQPGPNSPLHF
TRBJ2-3	NA	TRBV27	NA	TGTGCCAGCAGATCCGGGAGACTATATACAGATACGCAGTATTTT	CASRSGRLYTDTQYF
TRBJ2-5	NA	TRBV6-2/TRBV6-3	many	TGTGCCAGTACTATTTCTCGCCAAGAGACCCAGTACTTC	CASTISRQETQYF
TRBJ1-1	TRBD1	TRBV7-2	few	TGTGCCAGCAGCTTCGGGACAGGGGCGAACACTGAAGCTTTCTTT	CASSFGTGANTEAFF
TRBJ1-6	NA	TRBV7-2	many	TGTGCCAGCAGCTTAGGGGTCGGGGCTGGGTCACCCCTCCACTTT	CASSLGVGAGSPLHF
TRBJ2-5	NA	TRBV7-2	few	TGTGCCAGCAGCTTAGCGGGGGGAGGAGAGACCCAGTACTTC	CASSLAGGGETQYF
TRBJ2-3	NA	TRBV19	NA	TGTGCCAGTAGTATACGGCAGTCCTCAGGCGCAGATACGCAGTATTTT	CASSIRQSSGADTQYF
TRBJ2-5	TRBD2	TRBV3-1	NA	TGTGCCAGCAGCCAACATAGCGGGGGGGCTATACAGACCCAGTACTTC	CASSQHSGGAIQTQYF
TRBJ1-3	NA	TRBV7-9	NA	TGTGCCAGCAGCCCATCCGGGACGGGAAACACCATATATTTT	CASSPSGTGNTIYF
TRBJ1-1	TRBD1	TRBV3-1	NA	TGTGCCAGCAGCCATTCCGACAGGGCTGAAGCTTTCTTT	CASSHSDRAEAFF
TRBJ2-1	TRBD2	TRBV20-1	NA	TGCAGTGCTAGATGTAGCGGGACCTCCTACAATGAGCAGTTCTTC	CSARCSGTSYNEQFF
TRBJ1-5	TRBD1	TRBV24-1	few	TGTGCCACCAGTGACCGGGGGACAGGGAATCAGCCCCAGCATTTT	CATSDRGTGNQPQHF
TRBJ1-1	NA	TRBV20-1	few	TGCAGTGCCAATAAAGGGGAAGCTGAAGCTTTCTTT	CSANKGEAEAFF
TRBJ1-1	NA	TRBV7-6	NA	TGTGCCAGCACCCCTCTGGGGCAGGCGAACACTGAAGCTTTCTTT	CASTPLGQANTEAFF
TRBJ2-5	TRBD2	TRBV28	few	TGTGCCAGCAGATTAGCGGGGGGGCAAGGGACCCAGTACTTC	CASRLAGGQGTQYF
TRBJ2-5	NA	TRBV4-2	many	TGTGCCAGCAGCCAAGAGCGGACCACTGGCCTCAAAGAGACCCAGTACTTC	CASSQERTTGLKETQYF
TRBJ2-5	TRBD1	TRBV3-1	NA	TGTGCCAGCAGCCAAGGGAGGACAGGGGCTCCGGGGACCCAGTACTTC	CASSQGRTGAPGTQYF
TRBJ2-1	NA	TRBV14	NA	TGTGCCAGCAGCCAAGTACCGTTTGGGGATGAGCAGTTCTTC	CASSQVPFGDEQFF
TRBJ1-3	NA	TRBV7-9	few	TGTGCCAGCAGCTTATGGGAGCCCGGAAACACCATATATTTT	CASSLWEPGNTIYF
TRBJ1-5	NA	TRBV4-1	NA	TGCGCCAGCAGCCAAGACCCAGGGGAGGCCAATCAGCCCCAGCATTTT	CASSQDPGEANQPQHF
TRBJ1-2	NA	TRBV24-1	NA	TGTGCCACCAGTGATTACGGACACGCCTATGGCTACACCTTC	CATSDYGHAYGYTF
TRBJ1-5	TRBD1	TRBV27	many	TGTGCCAGCAGTTCCGACAGGGGGGCTAAACCCAATCAGCCCCAGCATTTT	CASSSDRGAKPNQPQHF
TRBJ1-5	NA	TRBV11-2	once	TGTGCCAGCAGCTTAGTCCGCCGGGGGAGCAATCAGCCCCAGCATTTT	CASSLVRRGSNQPQHF
TRBJ2-5	TRBD2	TRBV20-1	NA	TGCAGTGCCCTACTATCTAGAGCGGGGGGGAAGACCCAGTACTTC	CSALLSRAGGKTQYF
TRBJ2-1	TRBD2	TRBV7-3	NA	TGTGCCAGCAGCCCGGTTGGGCTAGCGGGGGGATACTCCTACAATGAGCAGTTCTTC	CASSPVGLAGGYSYNEQFF
TRBJ1-2	NA	TRBV5-1	NA	TGCGCCAGCAGCTCCAGACAGCTGGGGGGCTACACCTTC	CASSSRQLGGYTF
TRBJ2-1	TRBD2	TRBV2	NA	TGTGCCAGCAACCCTCTAGCGGGGGGACACAATGAGCAGTTCTTC	CASNPLAGGHNEQFF
TRBJ1-4	NA	TRBV20-1	few	TGCAGTGCTAGAGATTGGGCAGAAACTAATGAAAAACTGTTTTTT	CSARDWAETNEKLFF
TRBJ2-5	TRBD2	TRBV2	few	TGTGCCAGCAGTGAAGGGGGACTAGCATCGGAGACCCAGTACTTC	CASSEGGLASETQYF
TRBJ1-2	NA	TRBV6-4	many	TGTGCCAGCAGTGACTCTTTTGGGGGCTACACCTTC	CASSDSFGGYTF
TRBJ2-4	NA	TRBV7-2	few	TGTGCCAGCAGCTTAGCCCCGGACGGCCTAAACATTCAGTACTTC	CASSLAPDGLNIQYF
TRBJ1-1	NA	TRBV19	once	TGTGCCAGTAGTAAGGACAGTGTGATGAACACTGAAGCTTTCTTT	CASSKDSVMNTEAFF
TRBJ1-2	NA	TRBV7-9	many	TGTGCCAGCAGCTGGCCGGGAAGCTACACCTTC	CASSWPGSYTF
TRBJ2-5	NA	TRBV6-1	NA	TGTGCCAGCAGCAAGGGGAGGAACCAAGAGACCCAGTACTTC	CASSKGRNQETQYF
TRBJ2-3	TRBD2	TRBV6-1	many	TGTGCCAGCAGTCCGACCGGGACTAGTGCCACAGATACGCAGTATTTT	CASSPTGTSATDTQYF
TRBJ2-3	TRBD2	TRBV15	NA	TGTGCCACCAGCAGAGATACGGGACTAGCCCCCATCACAGATACGCGGTATTTT	CATSRDTGLAPITDTRYF
TRBJ1-3	NA	TRBV19	few	TGTGCCAGTACCAGGTTTGGTGGAAACACCATATATTTT	CASTRFGGNTIYF
TRBJ1-6	NA	TRBV7-2	few	TGTGCCAGCAGCTCAACGCGGGTGGCCCTCCACTTT	CASSSTRVALHF
TRBJ1-5	NA	TRBV28	many	TGTGCCAGCAGTCCCCGGGGTCAGCCCCAGCATTTT	CASSPRGQPQHF
TRBJ1-2	NA	TRBV6-6	few	TGTGCCAGCAGTTACTGGGCCCTAAATAACTATGGCTACACCTTC	CASSYWALNNYGYTF
TRBJ1-5	NA	TRBV2	NA	TGTGCCAGCAGTGTGGAAAGCAATCAGCCCCAGCATTTT	CASSVESNQPQHF
TRBJ1-1	NA	TRBV20-1	many	TGCAGTGTCACGCGGAGGGGTGAAGCTTTCTTT	CSVTRRGEAFF
TRBJ2-3	NA	TRBV27	few	TGTGCCAGCAGTTTAGAGGGGGAGGTAGATACGCAGTATTTT	CASSLEGEVDTQYF